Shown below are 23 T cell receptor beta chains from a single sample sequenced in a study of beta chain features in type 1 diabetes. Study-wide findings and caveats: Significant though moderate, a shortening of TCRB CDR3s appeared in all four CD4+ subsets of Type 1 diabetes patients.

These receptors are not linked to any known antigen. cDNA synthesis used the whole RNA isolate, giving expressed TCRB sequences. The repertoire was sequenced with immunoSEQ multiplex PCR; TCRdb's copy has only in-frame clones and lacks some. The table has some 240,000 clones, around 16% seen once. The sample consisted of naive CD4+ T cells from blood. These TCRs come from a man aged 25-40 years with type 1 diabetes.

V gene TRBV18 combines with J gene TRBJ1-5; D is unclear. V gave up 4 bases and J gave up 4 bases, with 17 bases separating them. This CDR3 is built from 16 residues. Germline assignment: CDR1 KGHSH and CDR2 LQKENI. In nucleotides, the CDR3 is TGTGCCAGCTCACAGGCTCCCTGGGGAGGTAATCAGCCCCAGCATTTT. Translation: CASSQAPWGGNQPQHF.

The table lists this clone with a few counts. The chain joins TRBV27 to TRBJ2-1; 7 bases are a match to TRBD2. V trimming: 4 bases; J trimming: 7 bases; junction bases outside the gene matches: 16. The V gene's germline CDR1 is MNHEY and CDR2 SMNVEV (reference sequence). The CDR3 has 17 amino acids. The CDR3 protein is CASSSSPTSRNGNEQFF. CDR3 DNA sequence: TGTGCCAGCAGTTCCAGCCCGACTAGCCGAAATGGGAATGAGCAGTTCTTC.

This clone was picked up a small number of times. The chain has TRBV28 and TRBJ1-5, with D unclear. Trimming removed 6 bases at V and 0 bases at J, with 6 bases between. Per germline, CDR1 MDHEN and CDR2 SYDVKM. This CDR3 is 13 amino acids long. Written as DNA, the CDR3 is TGTGCCAGCAGGAGTTCTAGCAATCAGCCCCAGCATTTT. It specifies CASRSSSNQPQHF.

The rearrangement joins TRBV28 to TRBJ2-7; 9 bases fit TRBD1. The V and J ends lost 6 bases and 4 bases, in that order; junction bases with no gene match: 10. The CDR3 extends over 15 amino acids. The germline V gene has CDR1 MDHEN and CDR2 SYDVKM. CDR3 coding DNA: TGTGCCAGCAGCACTCCGGGACAGGGTGGATACGAGCAGTACTTC. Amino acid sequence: CASSTPGQGGYEQYF.

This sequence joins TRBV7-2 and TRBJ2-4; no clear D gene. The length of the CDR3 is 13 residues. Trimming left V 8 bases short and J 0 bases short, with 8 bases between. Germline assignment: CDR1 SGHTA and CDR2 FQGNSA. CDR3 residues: CASAPLAKNIQYF. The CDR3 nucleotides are TGTGCCAGCGCCCCCCTAGCCAAAAACATTCAGTACTTC.

The CDR3 region has the DNA TGTGCCAGCAGTGGACAGGGAAACACTGAAGCTTTCTTT. As protein: CASSGQGNTEAFF. This chain links TRBV2 with TRBJ1-1; 7 positions agree with TRBD1. Looked up from germline, CDR1 is SNHLY and CDR2 is FYNNEI. Unmatched junction bases numbered 1, after V lost 4 bases and J lost 2 bases. CDR3 size: 13 residues.

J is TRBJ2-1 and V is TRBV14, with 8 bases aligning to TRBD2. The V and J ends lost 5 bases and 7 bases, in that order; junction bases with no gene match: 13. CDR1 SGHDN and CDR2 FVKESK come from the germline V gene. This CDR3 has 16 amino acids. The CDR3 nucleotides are TGTGCCAGCAGCAGCCAAAGGATAGCGGGAAGGAATGAGCAGTTCTTC. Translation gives CASSSQRIAGRNEQFF.

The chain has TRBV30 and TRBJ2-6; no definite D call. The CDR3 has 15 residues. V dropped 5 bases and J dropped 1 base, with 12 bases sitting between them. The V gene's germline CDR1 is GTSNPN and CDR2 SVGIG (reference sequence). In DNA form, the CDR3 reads TGTGCCTGGCGGGCGGTAGGGTCTGGGGCCAACGTCCTGACTTTC. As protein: CAWRAVGSGANVLTF.

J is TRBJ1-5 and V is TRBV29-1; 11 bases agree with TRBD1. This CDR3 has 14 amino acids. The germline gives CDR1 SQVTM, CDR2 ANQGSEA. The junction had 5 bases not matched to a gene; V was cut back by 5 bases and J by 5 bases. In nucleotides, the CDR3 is TGCAGCGTTTCAAGGGGACAGGGGGATCAGCCCCAGCATTTT. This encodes CSVSRGQGDQPQHF.

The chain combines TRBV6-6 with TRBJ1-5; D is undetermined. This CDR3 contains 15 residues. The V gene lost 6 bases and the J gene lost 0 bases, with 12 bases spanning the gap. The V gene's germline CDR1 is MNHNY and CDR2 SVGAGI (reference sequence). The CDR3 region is CASSPMGYSNQPQHF. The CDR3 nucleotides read TGTGCCAGCAGCCCGATGGGATATAGCAATCAGCCCCAGCATTTT.

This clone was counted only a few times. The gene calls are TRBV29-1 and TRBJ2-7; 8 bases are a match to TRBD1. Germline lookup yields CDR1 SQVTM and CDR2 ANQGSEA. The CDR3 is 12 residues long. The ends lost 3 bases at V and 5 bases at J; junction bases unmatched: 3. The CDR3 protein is CSVDQGADEQYF. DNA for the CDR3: TGCAGCGTTGACCAGGGGGCGGACGAGCAGTACTTC.

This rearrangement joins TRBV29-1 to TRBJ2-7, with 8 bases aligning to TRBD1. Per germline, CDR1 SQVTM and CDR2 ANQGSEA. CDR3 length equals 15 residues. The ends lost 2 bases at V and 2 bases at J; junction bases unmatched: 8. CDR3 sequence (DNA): TGCAGCGTTGAATACCAGGACAGGGACCCCTACGAGCAGTACTTC. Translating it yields CSVEYQDRDPYEQYF.

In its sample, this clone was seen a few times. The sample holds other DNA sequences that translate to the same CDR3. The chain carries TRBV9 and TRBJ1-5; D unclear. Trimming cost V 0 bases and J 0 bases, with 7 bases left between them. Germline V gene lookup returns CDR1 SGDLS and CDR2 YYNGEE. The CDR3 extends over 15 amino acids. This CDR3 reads CASSVGGNSNQPQHF. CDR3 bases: TGTGCCAGCAGCGTAGGCGGGAATAGCAATCAGCCCCAGCATTTT. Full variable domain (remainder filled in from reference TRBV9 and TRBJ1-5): DSGVTQTPKHLITATGQRVTLRCSPRSGDLSVYWYQQSLDQGLQFLIQYYNGEERAKGNILERFSAQQFPDLHSELNLSSLELGDSALYFCASSVGGNSNQPQHFGDGTRLSIL.

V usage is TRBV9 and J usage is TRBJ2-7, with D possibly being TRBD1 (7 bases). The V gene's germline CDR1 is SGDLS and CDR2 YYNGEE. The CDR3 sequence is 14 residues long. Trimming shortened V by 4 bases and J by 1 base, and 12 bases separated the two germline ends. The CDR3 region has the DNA TGTGCCAGCAGCCGGGAGACAGGGTCCTACGAGCAGTACTTC. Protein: CASSRETGSYEQYF. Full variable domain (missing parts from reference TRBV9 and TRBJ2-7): DSGVTQTPKHLITATGQRVTLRCSPRSGDLSVYWYQQSLDQGLQFLIQYYNGEERAKGNILERFSAQQFPDLHSELNLSSLELGDSALYFCASSRETGSYEQYFGPGTRLTVT.

The CDR3 region is CASSSPESNEQFF. CDR3 coding DNA: TGTGCCAGCAGCTCACCCGAGAGCAATGAGCAGTTCTTC. The chain links TRBV11-1 to TRBJ2-1; D not resolved. The CDR3 is made up of 13 amino acids. The germline V gene encodes CDR1 SGHAT and CDR2 FQDESV (reference sequence). V lost 4 bases to trimming and J lost 6 bases, with 10 bases between them.

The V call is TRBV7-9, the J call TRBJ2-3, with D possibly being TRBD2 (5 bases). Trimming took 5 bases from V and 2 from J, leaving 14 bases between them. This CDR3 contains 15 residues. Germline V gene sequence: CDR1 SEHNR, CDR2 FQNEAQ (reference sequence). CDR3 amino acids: CASSPWRAPTDTQYF. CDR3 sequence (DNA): TGTGCCAGCAGCCCGTGGCGGGCCCCCACAGATACGCAGTATTTT.

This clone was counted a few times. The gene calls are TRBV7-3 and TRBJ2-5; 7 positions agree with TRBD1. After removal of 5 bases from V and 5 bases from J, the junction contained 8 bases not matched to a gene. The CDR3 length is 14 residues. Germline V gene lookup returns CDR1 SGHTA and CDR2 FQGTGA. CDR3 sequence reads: CASSPDRDGETQYF. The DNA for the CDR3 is TGTGCCAGCAGCCCCGACAGGGACGGGGAGACCCAGTACTTC.

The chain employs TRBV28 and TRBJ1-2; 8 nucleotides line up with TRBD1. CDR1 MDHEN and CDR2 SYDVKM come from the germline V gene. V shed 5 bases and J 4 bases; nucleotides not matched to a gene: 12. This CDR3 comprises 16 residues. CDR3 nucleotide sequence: TGTGCCAGCAGTCCCGCCGGGGACAGGCGTTTCTATGGCTACACCTTC. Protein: CASSPAGDRRFYGYTF.

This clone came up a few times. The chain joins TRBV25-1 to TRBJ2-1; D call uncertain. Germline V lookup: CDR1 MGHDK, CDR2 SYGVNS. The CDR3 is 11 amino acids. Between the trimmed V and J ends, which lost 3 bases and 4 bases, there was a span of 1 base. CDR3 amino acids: CASSDYNEQFF. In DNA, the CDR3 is TGTGCCAGCAGTGATTACAATGAGCAGTTCTTC.

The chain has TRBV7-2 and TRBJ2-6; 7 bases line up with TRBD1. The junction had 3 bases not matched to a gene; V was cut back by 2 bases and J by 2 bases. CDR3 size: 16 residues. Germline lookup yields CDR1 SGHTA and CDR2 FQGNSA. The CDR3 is CASSLRQGAGANVLTF. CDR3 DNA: TGTGCCAGCAGCTTACGTCAGGGGGCTGGGGCCAACGTCCTGACTTTC.

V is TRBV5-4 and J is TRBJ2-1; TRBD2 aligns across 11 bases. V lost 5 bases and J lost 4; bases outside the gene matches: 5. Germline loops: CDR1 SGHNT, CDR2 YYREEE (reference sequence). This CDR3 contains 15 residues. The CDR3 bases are TGTGCCAGCAGTTATACTAGCGGGAGTTACAATGAGCAGTTCTTC. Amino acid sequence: CASSYTSGSYNEQFF.

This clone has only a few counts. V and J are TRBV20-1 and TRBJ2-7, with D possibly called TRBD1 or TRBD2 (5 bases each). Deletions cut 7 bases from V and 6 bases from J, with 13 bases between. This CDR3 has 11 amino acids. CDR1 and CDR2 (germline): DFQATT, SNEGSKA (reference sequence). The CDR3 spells CSVTGTLEQYF. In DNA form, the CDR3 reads TGCAGTGTGACTGGGACCCTCGAGCAGTACTTC.

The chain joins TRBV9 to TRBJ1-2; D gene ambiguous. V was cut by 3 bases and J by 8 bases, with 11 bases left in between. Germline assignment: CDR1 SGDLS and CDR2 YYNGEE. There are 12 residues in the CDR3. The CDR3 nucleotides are TGTGCCAGCAGCGCCAACCAGGAGGGCTACACCTTC. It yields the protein CASSANQEGYTF.